A single sample gave rise to the 17 T cell receptor beta chains below, sequenced in a study of cytomegalovirus exposure and HLA in healthy donors. This PCR relied on a set of 60 Vbeta primers and 13 Jbeta primers. Assay used: immunoSEQ multiplex PCR; TCRdb lists only in-frame clones, some missing. The sample contains about 180,000 clones, roughly 84% of which appear only once. The sample comprised PBMCs. These receptors were taken from a man aged 25 to 45 in good health and CMV-seronegative.

This rearrangement joins TRBV11-2 to TRBJ2-7; D is possibly TRBD1 (6 bases). Trimming took off 5 bases at V and 3 bases at J, with 17 bases between the two ends. The CDR3 runs 15 residues. Germline V CDR1 and CDR2: SGHAT, FQNNGV. The CDR3, as DNA: TGTGCCAGCAGCCCCTTTCCAACAGGGATCTACGAGCAGTACTTC. Residues: CASSPFPTGIYEQYF.

The chain employs TRBV7-6 and TRBJ2-3; TRBD2 matches 10 bases. From germline, CDR1 is SGHVS and CDR2 FNYEAQ. V was pared by 8 bases and J by 7 bases, with 15 bases of the junction left unmatched. The CDR3 totals 16 residues. As DNA, the CDR3 is TGTGCCAGCGGGGTAGGACTAGCGGAGAGCAGGAATACGCAGTATTTT. Translated, it gives CASGVGLAESRNTQYF.

The chain has TRBV12-5 and TRBJ2-1; TRBD2 matches 9 bases. V gave up 7 bases and J gave up 8 bases; unmatched junction bases: 12. The CDR3 is 15 residues long. CDR1 and CDR2 from the germline V gene are LGHNT and FRNRAP. CDR3 region: CASAYPPSGKDEQFF. The CDR3, as DNA: TGTGCTAGTGCCTACCCCCCTAGCGGGAAAGATGAGCAGTTCTTC.

The chain carries TRBV6-4 and TRBJ2-1; maybe TRBD2 (7 bases). The CDR3 spans 16 residues. Trimming removed 0 bases from V and 4 bases from J, with 13 bases in between. The germline V gene has CDR1 MRHNA and CDR2 SNTAGT. Here the CDR3 DNA reads TGTGCCAGCAGTGACTCCGGCGGGGGCTCTTACAATGAGCAGTTCTTC. This encodes CASSDSGGGSYNEQFF.

The chain recombines TRBV5-1 with TRBJ2-5; D may be TRBD1 (5 bases). Trimming stripped 7 bases from V and 4 bases from J, with 14 bases between. The germline V gene has CDR1 SGHRS and CDR2 YFSETQ. The CDR3 has 13 residues. The CDR3 is CASFRQGAETQYF. CDR3 DNA sequence: TGCGCCAGCTTCCGACAAGGGGCAGAGACCCAGTACTTC.

The chain joins TRBV7-9 to TRBJ1-1; 12 bases agree with TRBD1. Germline loops: CDR1 SEHNR, CDR2 FQNEAQ (reference sequence). This CDR3 is built from 16 residues. J lost 4 bases, V lost 7 bases, and 10 bases had no gene match. CDR3 loop: CASTSGQGASGTEAFF. CDR3 nucleotide sequence: TGTGCCAGCACCTCGGGACAGGGGGCTTCGGGCACTGAAGCTTTCTTT.

On this clone: Its ends do not fully match the called genes, so a read error is possible. V is TRBV6-6 and J is TRBJ2-1; possibly TRBD2 for D (5 bases). Germline-derived CDR1 and CDR2 are MNHNY and SVGAGI (reference sequence). CDR3 length equals 12 residues. CDR3 loop: CARSYDGEEQFF. The CDR3 DNA reads as TGTGCCAGGAGTTACGACGGGGAGGAGCAGTTCTTC.

This clone has just one count. V is TRBV10-2 and J is TRBJ1-1, with 7 bases aligning to TRBD1. The V gene's germline CDR1 is WSHSY and CDR2 SAAADI. The CDR3 covers 18 residues. V shed 6 bases and J 6 bases; nucleotides not matched to a gene: 22. CDR3 in amino acids: CASSITPGQISTAPEAFF. In DNA form, the CDR3 reads TGCGCCAGCAGCATAACTCCGGGACAGATCTCTACCGCGCCTGAAGCTTTCTTT.

The CDR3 loop is CASSETGVPGNTIYF. As DNA, the CDR3 is TGTGCCAGCAGTGAGACAGGGGTCCCTGGAAACACCATATATTTT. V is TRBV25-1 and J is TRBJ1-3; the match to TRBD1 covers 8 bases. J was trimmed by 2 bases and V by 3 bases; bases with no gene match: 3. Germline CDR1 is MGHDK and CDR2 is SYGVNS. The CDR3 spans 15 residues.

The chain combines TRBV7-2 with TRBJ2-7; 15 bases match TRBD2. Trimming removed 5 bases from V and 4 bases from J; junction bases left unmatched: 3. The CDR3 totals 15 residues. Germline V CDR1 and CDR2: SGHTA, FQGNSA. Here the CDR3 DNA reads TGTGCCAGCAGCGTTGGACTAGCGGGAGGGTACGAGCAGTACTTC. It is translated as CASSVGLAGGYEQYF.

This clone came up a few times. The chain has TRBV6-5 and TRBJ2-1; D is unclear. The CDR3 covers 12 residues. V was cut by 6 bases and J by 8 bases, with 11 bases left in between. Germline V gene sequence: CDR1 MNHEY, CDR2 SVGAGI. In nucleotides, the CDR3 is TGTGCCAGCAGACCCGGGTGGGATGAGCAGTTCTTC. It translates to CASRPGWDEQFF.

The chain uses TRBV21-1 and TRBJ1-3. TRBV21-1 is shown as a pseudogene. The CDR3 consists of 17 residues. CDR3 amino acids: CASSKLEVSLSGNTIYF. In nucleotides, the CDR3 is TGTGCCAGCAGCAAACTTGAGGTGAGTCTCTCTGGAAACACCATATATTTT.

The rearrangement joins TRBV5-5 to TRBJ2-3, with 7 positions matching TRBD1. The germline gives CDR1 SGHKS, CDR2 YYEKEE (reference sequence). J gave up 2 bases and V 4 bases, and 1 base lay outside the gene matches. The CDR3 sequence is 13 residues long. CDR3 sequence (DNA): TGTGCCAGCAGCAGGGGGCCCACAGATACGCAGTATTTT. Protein product: CASSRGPTDTQYF.

The gene calls are TRBV5-1 and TRBJ2-1; D uncertain. V shed 4 bases and J shed 4 bases, with 9 bases lying between them. Per the germline V gene, CDR1 is SGHRS and CDR2 is YFSETQ. This CDR3 region has 13 residues. In DNA form, the CDR3 reads TGCGCCAGCAGCCTGTACGAGTACAATGAGCAGTTCTTC. It yields the protein CASSLYEYNEQFF.

The chain uses TRBV11-3 and TRBJ2-7; D is perhaps TRBD2 (5 bases). V was cut by 0 bases and J by 3 bases, with 6 bases left in between. This CDR3 has 13 residues. Germline CDR1 reads SGHNT; CDR2 reads YENEEA. The CDR3 here is CASSLEGSYEQYF. CDR3 DNA sequence: TGTGCCAGCAGCTTAGAGGGGAGCTACGAGCAGTACTTC.

This chain joins TRBV19 and TRBJ2-5; 10 nucleotides match TRBD2. Losses at the gene ends were 2 bases for V and 2 bases for J; bases not matched to a gene: 8. Germline V gene sequence: CDR1 LNHDA, CDR2 SQIVND (reference sequence). This CDR3 spans 17 amino acids. CDR3 sequence: CASSIRLAGALQETQYF. The CDR3 DNA is TGTGCCAGTAGTATAAGGCTAGCGGGGGCCTTACAAGAGACCCAGTACTTC. The variable domain in full, with the rest retrieved from reference TRBV19 and TRBJ2-5, is DGGITQSPKYLFRKEGQNVTLSCEQNLNHDAMYWYRQDPGQGLRLIYYSQIVNDFQKGDIAEGYSVSREKKESFPLTVTSAQKNPTAFYLCASSIRLAGALQETQYFGPGTRLLVL.

V gene TRBV18 combines with J gene TRBJ1-1; D unresolved. CDR1 is KGHSH, CDR2 LQKENI, per germline. V was pared by 2 bases and J by 10 bases, with 11 bases between. The CDR3 length is 12 residues. The DNA of the CDR3 is TGTGCCAGCTCACCAGTAGAGGAGACAGCTTTCTTT. Translated, it gives CASSPVEETAFF.